This TCR beta chain was sequenced in a study of blood T cell repertoires in COVID-19. Study-level background: Both acute and convalescent COVID-19 samples were obtained from the United States, Italy and Spain. From T cells, B-cell-depleted T cells, or PBMCs came the material, which was cDNA or gDNA.

V lost 5 bases and J 4 bases, leaving 17 bases between the germline ends. Germline V CDR1 and CDR2: SGHVS, FQNEAQ. The CDR3 is 15 residues long. The authors' processing: Counts of nucleated cells, estimated from reference gene primer amplification, were obtained. Method: immunoSEQ multiplex PCR; TCRdb's copy keeps in-frame clones and lacks some. V, J and clone size are taken as reported in that table, and D and trimming were inferred from the DNA itself. The data show 35,000 to 45,000 clones, over 80% seen once. This chain links TRBV7-8 with TRBJ1-1; D is undetermined. This clonotype was obtained from a human donor in a cohort sampled during active COVID-19. Source material: peripheral blood. The CDR3 DNA is TGTGCCAGCAGCCCCCGTGGAGGGTTCAGCACTGAAGCTTTCTTT. Its protein product is CASSPRGGFSTEAFF.